What follows are 2 T cell receptor beta chains derived from one specimen sequenced in a study of T cell repertoires in cytomegalovirus infection. The antigens for these receptors are not known. TCRdb reprocessed the reads via MiXCR and lists one record per CDR3 protein. The sample records some 700,000 distinct CDR3 sequences, 33% being singletons. The sequencing used cultured PBMCs, collected from culture after CMV antigen stimulation. These receptors originate from a human donor in good health (CMV status not recorded). Some clones in this sample may be carry-over from other donors' samples.

The chain couples TRBV11-2 to TRBJ2-7; D is unclear. The V gene's germline CDR1 is SGHAT and CDR2 FQNNGV. The CDR3 spans 14 residues. V was trimmed by 2 bases and J by 3 bases, leaving 11 bases between them. CDR3 sequence: CASSLNSRGYEQYF. The DNA of the CDR3 is TGTGCCAGCAGCTTAAATAGCCGAGGCTACGAGCAGTACTTC.

This clonotype turned up a few times. The chain has TRBV12-3 or TRBV12-4 and TRBJ2-2; TRBD2 matches 7 bases. Trimming took 8 bases from V and 6 from J; bases not matched to a gene: 6. This CDR3 comprises 13 residues. Here the CDR3 DNA reads TGTGCCAGCTCCGAAGGACTAGCCGGGGAGCTGTTTTTT. This encodes CASSEGLAGELFF.